One sample yielded the 20 T cell receptor beta chains listed below, sequenced in a study of shared clonotypes between healthy human individuals. Naive CD8 cells, CD45RO-negative and positively selected for CCR7, excluded terminally differentiated effector memory CD45RA+ cells. TCRdb's copy holds only in-frame clones and misses some; the assay was immunoSEQ multiplex PCR. This table has roughly 2,000,000 clones, around 95% appearing once. The specimen was naive CD8+ T cells from PBMCs. The origin of the receptors is a man aged 18 to 30 in good health. Some clones in this sample may be carry-over from other donors' samples.

For the CDR3, the DNA is TGTGCCAGCAGACCAACTAGCGCTTCTCACGAGCAGTACTTC. Residues: CASRPTSASHEQYF. The chain joins TRBV11-2 to TRBJ2-7; 7 bases match TRBD2. The CDR3 totals 14 residues. V shed 6 bases, J shed 5 bases, and the junction held 10 bases outside the gene matches. CDR1 is SGHAT, CDR2 FQNNGV, per germline.

The V and J genes are TRBV5-8 and TRBJ2-5; D remains unclear. There are 11 residues in the CDR3. Germline CDR1 SGHTS, CDR2 YDEGEE. V was pared by 4 bases and J by 3 bases, with 4 bases between. The CDR3: CASSHEETQYF. The CDR3 DNA reads TGTGCCAGCAGCCACGAAGAGACCCAGTACTTC.

The chain employs TRBV30 and TRBJ1-5, with 7 bases aligning to TRBD1. This CDR3 is 12 amino acids long. V was pared by 2 bases and J by 9 bases, with 4 bases of the junction left unmatched. The germline gives CDR1 GTSNPN, CDR2 SVGIG (reference sequence). The DNA for the CDR3 is TGTGCCTGGAGTCCAGGGGGTACGCCCCAGCATTTT. It translates to CAWSPGGTPQHF. The full variable domain, completed using reference TRBV30 and TRBJ1-5, is SQTIHQWPATLVQPVGSPLSLECTVEGTSNPNLYWYRQAAGRGLQLLFYSVGIGQISSEVPQNLSASRPQDRQFILSSKKLLLSDSGFYLCAWSPGGTPQHFGDGTRLSIL.

This clone was recorded only once. This sequence joins TRBV6-1 and TRBJ1-2; D uncertain. Trimming pared 2 bases from V and 7 bases from J, leaving 11 bases between. Germline CDR1 reads MNHNS; CDR2 reads SASEGT. CDR3 length equals 13 residues. The CDR3 region is CASSEMASGGYTF. The DNA of the CDR3 is TGTGCCAGCAGTGAAATGGCTTCTGGTGGCTACACCTTC.

The rearrangement links TRBV9 to TRBJ2-3, with 14 bases aligning to TRBD2. The V gene's germline CDR1 is SGDLS and CDR2 YYNGEE. This CDR3 comprises 15 residues. The V gene end was trimmed by 4 bases and the J gene end by 6 bases; junction bases not matched to a gene: 4. CDR3 residues: CASSIGTSGSDTQYF. CDR3 DNA sequence: TGTGCCAGCAGCATTGGGACTAGCGGGAGTGATACGCAGTATTTT.

This clone appeared a single time. The chain employs TRBV2 and TRBJ2-7, with 13 positions matching TRBD2. The ends lost 6 bases at V and 4 bases at J; junction bases unmatched: 9. The germline CDR1 and CDR2 sequences are SNHLY and FYNNEI. There are 16 residues in the CDR3. The CDR3 loop is CASRERTSGGPYEQYF. The CDR3 DNA reads TGTGCCAGCAGGGAAAGGACTAGCGGGGGCCCTTACGAGCAGTACTTC.

The rearrangement uses TRBV5-6 and TRBJ2-7; D gene unclear. The germline CDR1 and CDR2 sequences are SGHDT and YYEEEE. There are 12 residues in the CDR3. The V gene lost 0 bases and the J gene lost 5 bases, with 6 bases spanning the gap. CDR3 residues: CASSLAMHEQYF. The CDR3 region has the DNA TGTGCCAGCAGCTTGGCCATGCACGAGCAGTACTTC.

The chain is built from TRBV27 and TRBJ2-1; D assignment may be TRBD1 or TRBD2 (5 bases each). Germline CDR1 and CDR2: MNHEY and SMNVEV (reference sequence). There are 16 residues in the CDR3. The V end was cut by 4 bases, the J end by 7 bases, with 20 bases between. In DNA, the CDR3 is TGTGCCAGCAGTTCGCAAATGGGACCGAATTTAAATGAGCAGTTCTTC. This sequence encodes CASSSQMGPNLNEQFF.

Concerning this clone itself: Other DNA sequences in this sample translate to the same CDR3. This chain uses TRBV6-5 with TRBJ1-1, with unresolved D. V lost 2 bases and J lost 1, with 8 bases in between. The V gene's germline CDR1 is MNHEY and CDR2 SVGAGI. The CDR3 extends over 14 amino acids. In nucleotides, the CDR3 is TGTGCCAGCAGTTACCGGGATAGGAACACTGAAGCTTTCTTT. This sequence encodes CASSYRDRNTEAFF.

The table lists this clone with a count of one. The chain is built from TRBV27 and TRBJ2-4, with D possibly called TRBD1 or TRBD2 (6 bases each). The CDR3 sequence is 16 residues long. CDR1 is MNHEY and CDR2 is SMNVEV in the germline V gene (reference sequence). Trimming removed 5 bases at V and 7 bases at J, with 21 bases between. The CDR3 sequence is CASSDQGLMGLNIQYF. The CDR3 bases are TGTGCCAGCAGTGATCAGGGGTTGATGGGACTGAACATTCAGTACTTC.

This chain links TRBV19 with TRBJ2-6; D not certain. Germline V lookup: CDR1 LNHDA, CDR2 SQIVND (reference sequence). V was cut by 7 bases and J by 0 bases, with 10 bases left in between. This CDR3 contains 15 residues. This CDR3 is CASISLSSGANVLTF. The CDR3 nucleotides are TGTGCCAGTATCTCGCTCAGCTCTGGGGCCAACGTCCTGACTTTC.

Concerning this clone itself: This sample includes further DNA sequences coding for the same CDR3. This chain links TRBV7-9 with TRBJ2-7, with a possible D match to TRBD1 (6 bases). Germline V CDR1 and CDR2: SEHNR, FQNEAQ (reference sequence). The CDR3 has 14 amino acids. Between the trimmed V and J ends, which lost 0 bases and 2 bases, there was a span of 8 bases. CDR3 nucleotides: TGTGCCAGCAGCTTAGCCCCAGGGGCCTACGAGCAGTACTTC. It is translated as CASSLAPGAYEQYF.

The chain has TRBV4-3 and TRBJ2-5, with D perhaps TRBD1 (5 bases). V was clipped by 2 bases and J by 5 bases, with 15 bases between them. CDR1 is LGHNA, CDR2 YSLEER, per germline. The CDR3 has 15 amino acids. The CDR3 bases are TGCGCCAGCAGCCAACTAGGGGCAGGGCTGGAGACCCAGTACTTC. Translating it yields CASSQLGAGLETQYF.

This clone was counted once. The chain links TRBV9 to TRBJ2-5; no clear D. V lost 1 base and J lost 4, with 11 bases in between. The CDR3 has 14 amino acids. Per germline, CDR1 SGDLS and CDR2 YYNGEE. The chain's CDR3 is CASSVPGARETQYF. The CDR3 nucleotides are TGTGCCAGCAGCGTACCTGGCGCCAGAGAGACCCAGTACTTC.

This clone appeared once. This rearrangement joins TRBV7-6 to TRBJ1-1; unclear D gene. Trimming cost V 5 bases and J 0 bases, with 19 bases left between them. Germline V gene data show CDR1 as SGHVS and CDR2 as FNYEAQ. CDR3 size: 17 residues. The CDR3 loop reads CASSLPGMGSLNTEAFF. The CDR3 DNA sequence: TGTGCCAGCAGCCTCCCCGGAATGGGCAGTTTGAACACTGAAGCTTTCTTT.

This clone was detected only once. The V and J genes are TRBV11-1 and TRBJ2-5; 8 bases are a match to TRBD1. The CDR3 covers 16 residues. The germline CDR1 and CDR2 sequences are SGHAT and FQDESV (reference sequence). V lost 5 bases, J lost 1 base, and 9 bases stayed unmatched. CDR3 amino acids: CASSPGTGVRQETQYF. The CDR3 region has the DNA TGTGCCAGCAGCCCGGGGACAGGAGTACGCCAAGAGACCCAGTACTTC.

The chain has TRBV27 and TRBJ1-1, with D perhaps matching TRBD1 (6 bases). Germline lookup yields CDR1 MNHEY and CDR2 SMNVEV (reference sequence). The CDR3 runs to 16 residues. V lost 0 bases and J 5 bases, leaving 16 bases between the germline ends. CDR3 in DNA: TGTGCCAGCAGTTTATCGGGGGGCGCGGGGCGAACTGAAGCTTTCTTT. Translation: CASSLSGGAGRTEAFF.

This chain uses TRBV9 with TRBJ2-3; TRBD2 agrees at 13 bases. The germline gives CDR1 SGDLS, CDR2 YYNGEE. This CDR3 is 17 amino acids long. V shed 3 bases and J 2 bases; nucleotides not matched to a gene: 6. As DNA, the CDR3 is TGTGCCAGCAGCGCAAGGGGACTAGCGGGAAACACAGATACGCAGTATTTT. Amino acids: CASSARGLAGNTDTQYF.

The chain is built from TRBV7-2 and TRBJ2-7; perhaps TRBD2 as D (6 bases). The V and J ends lost 5 bases and 6 bases respectively, with 20 bases between them. The CDR3 has 15 amino acids. Germline loops: CDR1 SGHTA, CDR2 FQGNSA. The CDR3 DNA sequence: TGTGCCAGCAGCCCCCGTGGCGGGGTTCGAGGCGAGCAGTACTTC. Its protein is CASSPRGGVRGEQYF.

The V gene is TRBV7-9, the J gene TRBJ1-5, with D perhaps matching TRBD1 (5 bases). The germline V and J ends were trimmed by 4 bases and 6 bases, with 7 bases remaining between them. The CDR3 totals 12 residues. Germline CDR1 reads SEHNR; CDR2 reads FQNEAQ (reference sequence). The CDR3 spells CASSSDTQPQHF. Here the CDR3 DNA reads TGTGCCAGCAGCTCGGACACTCAGCCCCAGCATTTT. The full variable domain, its missing parts supplied by reference TRBV7-9 and TRBJ1-5, is DTGVSQNPRHKITKRGQNVTFRCDPISEHNRLYWYRQTLGQGPEFLTYFQNEAQLEKSRLLSDRFSAERPKGSFSTLEIQRTEQGDSAMYLCASSSDTQPQHFGDGTRLSIL.